The 25 T cell receptor beta chains listed next were all sequenced from one sample in a study of CD8+CD57+ T cells in acquired aplastic anemia. The template for TCR beta VDJ and CDR3 sequence profiling was genomic DNA. Via MiXCR, TCRdb re-called the reads, giving one row per CDR3 protein. Of some 410,000 distinct CDR3 sequences listed, 65% to 80% were seen once; the top ten hold 3.5% to 4.5%. Sequences were obtained from sorted CD4+, CD8+, or CD8+CD57+ T cells (not recorded which) from PBMCs. The receptor set was obtained from a human donor in good health, serving as a control.

This clonotype was found many times. V gene TRBV7-2 combines with J gene TRBJ1-2; 8 bases line up with TRBD1. CDR1 is SGHTA and CDR2 is FQGNSA in the germline V gene. The CDR3 length is 15 residues. Unmatched junction bases numbered 9, after V lost 1 base and J lost 8 bases. CDR3 DNA sequence: TGTGCCAGCAGCTTAGACAGGGGGGGGGCGAAGGGCTACACCTTC. Translated, it gives CASSLDRGGAKGYTF.

This clonotype appeared a single time. The V gene is TRBV9, the J gene TRBJ2-1, with D possibly being TRBD2 (5 bases). Between the trimmed V and J ends, which lost 4 bases and 10 bases, there was a span of 21 bases. The CDR3 extends over 15 amino acids. CDR1 and CDR2 from the germline V gene are SGDLS and YYNGEE. CDR3 sequence (DNA): TGTGCCAGCAGCAAAGGCACTGGCGCGACTACCGAGCAGTTCTTC. This translates into CASSKGTGATTEQFF.

The genes are TRBV9 and TRBJ2-7; TRBD2 is a possible D gene (6 bases). V dropped 3 bases and J dropped 13 bases, with 23 bases sitting between them. The germline V gene encodes CDR1 SGDLS and CDR2 YYNGEE. The CDR3 is 14 amino acids. The CDR3 loop is CASSDQRREYEYYF. The CDR3 DNA is TGTGCCAGCAGCGACCAGCGACGGGAGTACGAGTACTACTTC.

This clonotype came up a few times. This may come from a read error, since a much larger clone is one base off. This sequence joins TRBV7-6 and TRBJ2-5; 9 bases line up with TRBD2. CDR1 and CDR2 from the germline V gene are SGHVS and FNYEAQ. Trimming took 5 bases from V and 2 from J; bases not matched to a gene: 9. This CDR3 comprises 16 residues. The CDR3 region has the DNA TGTGCCAGCAGCCTCAGAGCGGGGGGCCTTCAAGAGACCCAGTACTTC. Its protein product is CASSLRAGGLQETQYF.

A note on this clonotype: One junction end does not reproduce the germline sequence, and a read error may be involved. The chain combines TRBV20-1 with TRBJ2-1; D is possibly TRBD1 (5 bases). Germline loops: CDR1 DFQATT, CDR2 SNEGSKA (reference sequence). The CDR3 runs 11 residues. CDR3 sequence reads: CSAWGDTNPLF. The CDR3 DNA reads as TGCAGTGCGTGGGGCGACACTAATCCACTCTTC.

With respect to this clonotype: This is likely a read error, given that the CDR3 carries no conserved phenylalanine or tryptophan at its end. The DNA is left out, because the CDR3 cannot be placed on it with certainty; the CDR3 is given as TCRdb lists it. The rearrangement links TRBV7-9 to TRBJ1-2. Germline assignment: CDR1 SEHNR and CDR2 FQNEAQ (reference sequence). The CDR3 totals 13 residues, both ends included. The CDR3 spells CASSLDYLDAGTL.

This clonotype was seen ten or more times. The chain uses TRBV27 and TRBJ2-3; D is ambiguous. CDR1 is MNHEY, CDR2 SMNVEV, per germline (reference sequence). This CDR3 is built from 16 residues. The V end lost 5 bases, the J end lost 3 bases, and 18 bases lay between the germline ends. CDR3 loop: CASSPIDNLWTDTQYF. CDR3 in DNA: TGTGCCAGCAGTCCCATTGACAATCTGTGGACAGATACGCAGTATTTT.

This clonotype was counted a few times. V is TRBV11-2 and J is TRBJ1-6; 9 bases align to TRBD1. The length of the CDR3 is 16 residues. Germline loops: CDR1 SGHAT, CDR2 FQNNGV. With V trimmed by 1 base and J by 7 bases, 5 bases remained unmatched. The CDR3 protein is CASSLVDRGRNSPLHF. CDR3 DNA: TGTGCCAGCAGCTTAGTTGACAGGGGGAGGAATTCACCCCTCCACTTT.

Points on this clonotype: One end of the junction is discordant with germline, which a read error may explain. This chain uses TRBV5-1 with TRBJ2-5; D remains ambiguous. This CDR3 contains 13 residues. Germline V CDR1 and CDR2: SGHRS, YFSETQ. This CDR3 reads CASSLTQVETQYF. CDR3 coding DNA: TGTGCCAGCAGCTTAACCCAGGTGGAGACCCAGTACTTC. The full variable domain, its missing parts supplied by reference TRBV5-1 and TRBJ2-5, is KAGVTQTPRYLIKTRGQQVTLSCSPISGHRSVSWYQQTPGQGLQFLFEYFSETQRNKGNFPGRFSGRQFSNSRSEMNVSTLELGDSALYLCASSLTQVETQYFGPGTRLLVL.

This clonotype was detected only a few times. This rearrangement joins TRBV29-1 to TRBJ2-7, with 8 bases identical to TRBD1. The CDR3 loop spans 13 amino acids. V trimming: 5 bases; J trimming: 2 bases; junction bases outside the gene matches: 5. CDR1 SQVTM and CDR2 ANQGSEA come from the germline V gene. This chain's CDR3 is CSVSGTGTYEQYF. In DNA form, the CDR3 reads TGCAGCGTTTCCGGGACAGGCACCTACGAGCAGTACTTC.

The rearrangement links TRBV10-3 to TRBJ1-6, with D hard to call. The CDR3 consists of 17 residues. Per the germline V gene, CDR1 is ENHRY and CDR2 is SYGVKD. V was clipped by 4 bases and J by 9 bases, with 22 bases between them. CDR3 in amino acids: CAISVTPNGTHTSPLHF. Here the CDR3 DNA reads TGTGCCATCAGTGTCACCCCCAACGGAACTCATACTTCACCCCTCCACTTT.

The chain recombines TRBV7-9 with TRBJ2-5; 7 nucleotides match TRBD1. The CDR3 totals 15 residues. The V and J ends lost 5 bases and 0 bases, in that order; junction bases with no gene match: 6. Germline CDR1 is SEHNR and CDR2 is FQNEAQ (reference sequence). Written as DNA, the CDR3 is TGTGCCAGCAGCCTCGAACAGGGGTACCAAGAGACCCAGTACTTC. Translation: CASSLEQGYQETQYF. The variable domain in full, with the rest retrieved from reference TRBV7-9 and TRBJ2-5, is DTGVSQNPRHKITKRGQNVTFRCDPISEHNRLYWYRQTLGQGPEFLTYFQNEAQLEKSRLLSDRFSAERPKGSFSTLEIQRTEQGDSAMYLCASSLEQGYQETQYFGPGTRLLVL.

The rearrangement uses TRBV20-1 and TRBJ2-5; a possible D gene is TRBD2 (7 bases). From germline, CDR1 is DFQATT and CDR2 SNEGSKA (reference sequence). V dropped 8 bases and J dropped 8 bases, with 21 bases sitting between them. The CDR3 is made up of 13 amino acids. The CDR3 sequence is CSRRTGAGATQYF. CDR3 nucleotides: TGCAGTCGCCGAACGGGGGCGGGGGCCACCCAGTACTTC.

V and J are TRBV9 and TRBJ2-1; 9 bases align to TRBD2. Trimming took 1 base from V and 5 from J; bases not matched to a gene: 7. CDR1 and CDR2 from the germline V gene are SGDLS and YYNGEE. This CDR3 comprises 16 residues. The CDR3 region is CASSVLGGGADNEQFF. Written as DNA, the CDR3 is TGTGCCAGCAGCGTATTGGGCGGGGGGGCCGACAATGAGCAGTTCTTC. The whole variable domain, remainder taken from reference TRBV9 and TRBJ2-1, is DSGVTQTPKHLITATGQRVTLRCSPRSGDLSVYWYQQSLDQGLQFLIQYYNGEERAKGNILERFSAQQFPDLHSELNLSSLELGDSALYFCASSVLGGGADNEQFFGPGTRLTVL.

This chain connects TRBV24-1 to TRBJ2-3; 11 nucleotides agree with TRBD1. CDR1 is KGHDR, CDR2 SFDVKD, per germline. V trimming: 3 bases; J trimming: 4 bases; junction bases outside the gene matches: 5. The CDR3 runs to 16 residues. The CDR3 DNA is TGTGCCACCAGTGATCCTCCGGGACAGGGGGCAGATACGCAGTATTTT. Its protein is CATSDPPGQGADTQYF.

The CDR3 bases are TGTGCCAGCAGGATTGACAGGGAGGGTCGGCAGTTCTTC. Translation: CASRIDREGRQFF. The V call is TRBV24-1, the J call TRBJ2-1; either TRBD1 or TRBD2 may fit D (7 bases each). Germline V gene data show CDR1 as KGHDR and CDR2 as SFDVKD. The CDR3 consists of 13 residues. V was pared by 11 bases and J by 12 bases, with 22 bases between.

Many counts were recorded for this clonotype. The chain couples TRBV5-8 to TRBJ1-1; no clear D gene. Trimming pared 2 bases from V and 0 bases from J, leaving 11 bases between. Germline V gene lookup returns CDR1 SGHTS and CDR2 YDEGEE. The CDR3 is 15 residues long. The CDR3 protein is CASSFFAGMNTEAFF. As DNA, the CDR3 is TGTGCCAGCAGCTTTTTCGCAGGAATGAACACTGAAGCTTTCTTT.

V usage is TRBV10-1 and J usage is TRBJ1-1, with 7 positions matching TRBD1. CDR1 and CDR2 (germline): WNHNN, SYGVQD (reference sequence). The CDR3 sequence is 13 residues long. J gave up 13 bases and V 6 bases, and 14 bases lay outside the gene matches. The CDR3 protein is CASSSTGAADDFF. The CDR3 nucleotides are TGCGCCAGCAGCTCAACAGGGGCGGCTGATGATTTCTTT.

The chain employs TRBV10-3 and TRBJ2-1; 10 bases fit TRBD2. Germline CDR1 and CDR2: ENHRY and SYGVKD. Trimming at V came to 6 bases and at J to 2 bases, leaving 4 bases not matched to a gene. The CDR3 contains 15 residues. The CDR3 DNA sequence: TGTGCCATCAGGTTCAGCGGGGGGGCCTACAATGAGCAGTTCTTC. Its protein is CAIRFSGGAYNEQFF.

This chain connects TRBV2 to TRBJ1-3; D unclear. The CDR3 spans 15 residues. The germline V gene encodes CDR1 SNHLY and CDR2 FYNNEI. With 4 bases removed from V and 0 bases from J, the gap between germline ends came to 10 bases. The CDR3 sequence is CASSGIGPSGNTIYF. The CDR3 nucleotides read TGTGCCAGCAGTGGAATAGGGCCCTCTGGAAACACCATATATTTT.

As concerns this clonotype: Since the CDR3 does not end with the conserved phenylalanine or tryptophan, this likely comes from a read error. The DNA is left out, because the CDR3 cannot be placed on it with certainty; the CDR3 is given as TCRdb lists it. This chain uses TRBV7-9 with TRBJ2-3; the DNA was not used to check the table's D call, TRBD1. Germline V lookup: CDR1 SEHNR, CDR2 FQNEAQ (reference sequence). The CDR3 length is 13 residues, termini included. CDR3 region: CASSLIPGAEKYL.

Note on this clonotype: At one boundary the junction diverges from the germline segment, which might be a read error. The V and J genes are TRBV5-1 and TRBJ2-5; D unclear. Germline V gene lookup returns CDR1 SGHRS and CDR2 YFSETQ. The CDR3 has 14 residues. The CDR3 coding sequence is TGTGCCAGCAGCTTAGTTCCGGAAAGCTCGACCCAGTACTTC. This encodes CASSLVPESSTQYF.

The chain joins TRBV2 to TRBJ2-7; TRBD2 might be the D (5 bases). V was pared by 10 bases and J by 6 bases, with 19 bases between. This CDR3 has 13 residues. CDR1 and CDR2 (germline): SNHLY, FYNNEI. CDR3 residues: CATSFTEGTEQYF. The CDR3 bases are TGTGCCACCAGCTTCACTGAGGGAACCGAGCAGTACTTC.

In the case of this clonotype: At one end, the junction sequence differs from germline, possibly due to a read error. The J gene is TRBJ2-7, the V gene TRBV5-1; the match to TRBD2 covers 7 bases. From germline, CDR1 is SGHRS and CDR2 YFSETQ. This CDR3 contains 15 residues. The CDR3 loop is CASSFGEGGSYEQYF. CDR3 bases: TGTGCCAGCAGCTTCGGGGAGGGCGGCTCCTACGAGCAGTACTTC.

In its sample, this clonotype was seen many times. The chain links TRBV19 to TRBJ1-6; D remains unclear. Germline V gene lookup returns CDR1 LNHDA and CDR2 SQIVND (reference sequence). The CDR3 runs to 16 residues. The V gene lost 2 bases and the J gene lost 0 bases, with 8 bases spanning the gap. The CDR3 DNA reads as TGTGCCAGTAGTATACAGGCGAACTCCTATAATTCACCCCTCCACTTT. Translation gives CASSIQANSYNSPLHF. Together with reference TRBV19 and TRBJ1-6, the CDR3 gives the full variable domain: DGGITQSPKYLFRKEGQNVTLSCEQNLNHDAMYWYRQDPGQGLRLIYYSQIVNDFQKGDIAEGYSVSREKKESFPLTVTSAQKNPTAFYLCASSIQANSYNSPLHFGNGTRLTVT.